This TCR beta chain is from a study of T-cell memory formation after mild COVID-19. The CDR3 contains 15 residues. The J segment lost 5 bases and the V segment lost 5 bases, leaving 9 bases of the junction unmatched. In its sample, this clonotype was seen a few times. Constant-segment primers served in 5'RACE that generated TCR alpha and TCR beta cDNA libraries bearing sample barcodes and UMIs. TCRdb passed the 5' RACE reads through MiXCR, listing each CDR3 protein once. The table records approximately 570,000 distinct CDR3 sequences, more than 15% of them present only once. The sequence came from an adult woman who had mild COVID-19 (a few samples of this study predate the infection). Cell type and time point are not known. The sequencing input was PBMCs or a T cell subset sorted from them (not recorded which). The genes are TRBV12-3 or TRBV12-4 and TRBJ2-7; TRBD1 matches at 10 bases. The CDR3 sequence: CASSATGGLSNEQYF. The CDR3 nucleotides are TGTGCCAGCAGTGCGACAGGGGGCTTAAGTAACGAGCAGTACTTC.